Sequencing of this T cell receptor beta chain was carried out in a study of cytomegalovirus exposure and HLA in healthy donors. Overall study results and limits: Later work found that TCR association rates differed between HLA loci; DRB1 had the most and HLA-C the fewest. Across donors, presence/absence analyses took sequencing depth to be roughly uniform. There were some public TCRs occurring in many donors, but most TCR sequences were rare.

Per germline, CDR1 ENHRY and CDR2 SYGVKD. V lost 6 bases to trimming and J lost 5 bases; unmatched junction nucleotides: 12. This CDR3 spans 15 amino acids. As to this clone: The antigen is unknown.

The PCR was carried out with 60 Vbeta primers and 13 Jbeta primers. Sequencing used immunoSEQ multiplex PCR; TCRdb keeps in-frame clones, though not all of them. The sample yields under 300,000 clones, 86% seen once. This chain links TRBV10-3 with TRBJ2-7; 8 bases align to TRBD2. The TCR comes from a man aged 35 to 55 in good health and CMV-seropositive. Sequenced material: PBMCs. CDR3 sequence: CAISPETSGRNEQYF. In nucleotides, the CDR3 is TGTGCCATCAGCCCCGAAACTAGCGGTAGGAACGAGCAGTACTTC.